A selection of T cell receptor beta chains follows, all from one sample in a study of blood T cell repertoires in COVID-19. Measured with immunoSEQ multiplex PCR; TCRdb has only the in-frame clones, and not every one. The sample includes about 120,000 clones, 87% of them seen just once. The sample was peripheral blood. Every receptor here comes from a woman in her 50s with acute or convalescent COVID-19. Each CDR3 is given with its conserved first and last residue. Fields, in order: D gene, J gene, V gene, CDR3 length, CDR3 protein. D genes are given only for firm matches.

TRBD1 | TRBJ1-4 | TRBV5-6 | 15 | CASSPLGTGNEKLFF
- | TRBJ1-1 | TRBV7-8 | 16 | CASSFSVGGVNTEAFF
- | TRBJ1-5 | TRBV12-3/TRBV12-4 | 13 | CASSSQENQPQHF
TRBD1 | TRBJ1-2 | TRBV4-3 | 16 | CASSQGLRQGNYGYTF
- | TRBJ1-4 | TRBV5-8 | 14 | CASSADLKNEKLFF
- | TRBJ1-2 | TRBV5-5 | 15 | CASSLNQDSMYGYTF
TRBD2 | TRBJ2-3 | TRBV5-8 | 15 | CASSRLAGSTDTQYF
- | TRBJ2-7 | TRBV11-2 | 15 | CASSARRRGSDEQYF
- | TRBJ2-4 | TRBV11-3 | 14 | CASSLRGFGDIQYF
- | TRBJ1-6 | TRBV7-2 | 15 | CASSSGSSYNSPLHF
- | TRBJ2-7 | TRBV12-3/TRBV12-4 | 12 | CASSQGLYEQYF